This TCR beta chain was sequenced during a study of T cells after yellow fever vaccination. As regards this clonotype: The antigen remains undetermined.

The TCR cDNA carried a universal primer site and UMIs from 5'RACE template switching. TCRdb reanalysed the 5' RACE reads using MiXCR and keeps one entry per CDR3 protein. The sample has fewer than 500,000 distinct CDR3 sequences; around 19% are singletons. Study findings and constraints: Clonotypes found in both CD4 and CD8 compartments made up a small share.

The sample in question was PBMCs, obtained before the yellow fever booster vaccination. The sequence was collected from a man aged 18 to 30 who received the YFV17D yellow fever vaccine.

CDR3 nucleotides: TGTGCCAGCAGCCAAAGGCCATTAGACAGGGCCAAAAACATTCAGTACTTC. This sequence encodes CASSQRPLDRAKNIQYF. The rearrangement joins TRBV11-2 to TRBJ2-4; tentative D call: TRBD1 (6 bases). CDR1 SGHAT and CDR2 FQNNGV come from the germline V gene. This CDR3 has 17 residues. The germline V and J ends were trimmed by 5 bases and 1 base, with 18 bases remaining between them.